This TCR beta chain emerged from a study of beta chain features in type 1 diabetes. Study at large: All samples together contributed 90 million to 130 million sorted cells for examination. General study results and limits: Reads derived from cDNA could over-represent cells showing high TCR expression. Patients with Type 1 diabetes showed moderately but significantly shorter TCRB CDR3s in all four CD4+ subsets.

A single heparinised draw of 95 to 150 mL on average was taken per donor. V was cut by 2 bases and J by 7 bases, with 9 bases left in between. The CDR3 has 13 residues. The germline V gene has CDR1 MNHEY and CDR2 SVGAGI. To note about this clone: Its antigen is unidentified.

The sequenced template was cDNA made from the entire isolated RNA. Only in-frame clones appear in the TCRdb table, and some are missing; sequencing was by immunoSEQ multiplex PCR. The sample records 850,000 to 900,000 clones, roughly 16% being singletons. The chain employs TRBV6-5 and TRBJ2-1, with D unresolved. The source is a young woman in good health. Sample: naive CD4+ T cells from blood. This CDR3 reads CASSYGWANEQFF. For the CDR3, the DNA is TGTGCCAGCAGTTACGGGTGGGCGAATGAGCAGTTCTTC.